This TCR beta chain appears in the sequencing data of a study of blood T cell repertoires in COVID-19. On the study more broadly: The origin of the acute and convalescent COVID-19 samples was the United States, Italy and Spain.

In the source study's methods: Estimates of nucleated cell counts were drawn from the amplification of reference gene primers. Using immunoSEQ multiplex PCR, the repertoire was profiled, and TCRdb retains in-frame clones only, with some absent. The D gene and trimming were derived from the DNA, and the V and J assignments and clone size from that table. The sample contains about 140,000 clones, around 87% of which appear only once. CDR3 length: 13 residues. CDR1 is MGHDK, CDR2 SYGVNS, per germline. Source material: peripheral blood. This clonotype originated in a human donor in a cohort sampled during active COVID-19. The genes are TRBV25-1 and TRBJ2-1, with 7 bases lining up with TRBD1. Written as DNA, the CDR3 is TGTGCGACCACAGGGGCCCCCGTGAATGAGCAGTTCTTC. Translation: CATTGAPVNEQFF. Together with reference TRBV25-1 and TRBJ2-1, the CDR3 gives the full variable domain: EADIYQTPRYLVIGTGKKITLECSQTMGHDKMYWYQQDPGMELHLIHYSYGVNSTEKGDLSSESTVSRIRTEHFPLTLESARPSHTSQYLCATTGAPVNEQFFGPGTRLTVL.